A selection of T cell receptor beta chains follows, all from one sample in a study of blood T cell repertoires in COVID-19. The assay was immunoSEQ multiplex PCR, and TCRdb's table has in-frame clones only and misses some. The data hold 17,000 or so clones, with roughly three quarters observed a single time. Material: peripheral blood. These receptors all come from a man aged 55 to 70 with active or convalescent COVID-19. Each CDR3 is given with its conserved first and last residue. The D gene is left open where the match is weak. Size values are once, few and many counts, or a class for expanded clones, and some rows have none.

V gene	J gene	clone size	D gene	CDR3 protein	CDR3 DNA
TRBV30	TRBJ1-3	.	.	CAWNLGSSGNTIYF	TGTGCCTGGAACCTAGGGAGCTCTGGAAACACCATATATTTT
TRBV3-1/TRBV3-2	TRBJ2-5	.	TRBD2	CASSQVPGTNLGAQYF	TGTGCCAGCAGCCAAGTACCCGGGACTAATTTAGGGGCCCAGTACTTC
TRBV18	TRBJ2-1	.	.	CASSLRARENYNEQFF	TGTGCCAGCTCACTAAGGGCTCGGGAAAATTACAATGAGCAGTTCTTC
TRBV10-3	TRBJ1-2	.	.	CAISDGGGYGYTF	TGTGCCATCAGTGATGGCGGGGGCTATGGCTACACCTTC
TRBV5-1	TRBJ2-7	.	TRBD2	CASSLSSGGDSYEQYF	TGCGCCAGCAGCTTGTCTAGCGGGGGGGACTCCTACGAGCAGTACTTC
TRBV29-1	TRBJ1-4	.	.	CSVGNLFSEKLFF	TGCAGCGTTGGTAATCTATTCTCCGAAAAACTGTTTTTT
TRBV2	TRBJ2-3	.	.	CASSETEIAPSTDTQYF	TGTGCCAGCAGTGAGACCGAGATAGCCCCGAGCACAGATACGCAGTATTTT
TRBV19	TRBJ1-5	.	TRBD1	CASSMVDRGNQPQHF	TGTGCCAGTAGTATGGTGGACAGGGGTAACCAGCCCCAGCATTTT
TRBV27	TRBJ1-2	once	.	CASSGSGRRYGYTF	TGTGCCAGCAGTGGCTCCGGACGGAGGTATGGCTACACCTTC
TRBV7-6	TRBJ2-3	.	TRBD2	CASSQRGGTTDTQYF	TGTGCCAGCAGCCAGCGGGGGGGCACAACAGATACGCAGTATTTT
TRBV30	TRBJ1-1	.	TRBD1	CAWGGQLNTEAFF	TGTGCCTGGGGGGGACAGTTGAACACTGAAGCTTTCTTT
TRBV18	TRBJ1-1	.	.	CASSQTSLNRPTEAFF	TGTGCCAGCTCACAAACCTCACTAAACAGGCCCACTGAAGCTTTCTTT
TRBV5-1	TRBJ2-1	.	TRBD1	CASSAIGQGGGQFF	TGCGCCAGCAGCGCGATAGGACAGGGAGGAGGGCAGTTCTTC
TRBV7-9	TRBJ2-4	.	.	CASSPGKGGSDIQYF	TGTGCCAGCAGTCCCGGCAAGGGGGGGAGTGACATTCAGTACTTC
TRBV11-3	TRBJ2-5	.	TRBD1	CASSLRDRGLQETQYF	TGTGCCAGCAGCTTAAGGGACAGGGGTCTCCAAGAGACCCAGTACTTC
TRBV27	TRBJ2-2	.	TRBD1	CASSSGTVNTGELFF	TGTGCCAGCAGTTCTGGGACAGTCAACACCGGGGAGCTGTTTTTT
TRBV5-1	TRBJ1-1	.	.	CASSSGGGNTEAFF	TGCGCCAGCAGCTCTGGAGGAGGGAACACTGAAGCTTTCTTT
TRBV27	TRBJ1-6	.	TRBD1	CASRGQGNSPLHF	TGTGCCAGCAGGGGACAGGGCAACTCACCCCTCCACTTT
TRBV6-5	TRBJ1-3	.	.	CASSGSSGNTIYF	TGTGCCAGCAGCGGTTCCTCTGGAAACACCATATATTTT
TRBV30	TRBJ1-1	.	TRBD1	CAWPTPGQGKYGRTEAFF	TGTGCCTGGCCTACCCCGGGACAGGGGAAGTACGGTAGGACTGAAGCTTTCTTT
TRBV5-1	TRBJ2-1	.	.	CASSLDGYNEQFF	TGCGCCAGCAGCCTGGACGGCTACAATGAGCAGTTCTTC
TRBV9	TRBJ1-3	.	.	CASSRGFGNTIYF	TGTGCCAGCAGCCGAGGGTTCGGAAACACCATATATTTT
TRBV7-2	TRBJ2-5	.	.	CASSLARRSGTQYF	TGTGCCAGCAGCTTAGCGCGGCGGAGCGGGACCCAGTACTTC
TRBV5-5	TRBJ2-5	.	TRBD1	CASSDRVQETQYF	TGTGCCAGCAGCGACAGGGTTCAAGAGACCCAGTACTTC
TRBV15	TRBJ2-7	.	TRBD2	CATSRERAGGTYEQYF	TGTGCCACCAGCAGAGAGCGGGCGGGGGGGACCTACGAGCAGTACTTC
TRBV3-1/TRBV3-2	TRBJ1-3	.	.	CASSQPTGLSGNTIYF	TGTGCCAGCAGCCAACCGACAGGCCTCTCTGGAAACACCATATATTTT
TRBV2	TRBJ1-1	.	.	CASSERGDLNTEAFF	TGTGCCAGCAGTGAACGAGGGGACTTGAACACTGAAGCTTTCTTT
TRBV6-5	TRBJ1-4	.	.	CASSRQDNEKLFF	TGTGCCAGCAGTCGACAGGATAATGAAAAACTGTTTTTT
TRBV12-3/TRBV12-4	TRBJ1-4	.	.	CASRPDSNEKLFF	TGTGCCAGCAGGCCGGACAGCAATGAAAAACTGTTTTTT
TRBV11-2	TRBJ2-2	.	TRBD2	CASSLGLAGTGELFF	TGTGCCAGCAGCCTCGGGTTAGCGGGAACCGGGGAGCTGTTTTTT
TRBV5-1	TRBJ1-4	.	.	CASSLQGRREKLFF	TGCGCCAGCAGCTTACAGGGAAGGCGGGAAAAACTGTTTTTT
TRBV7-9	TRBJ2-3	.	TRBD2	CASSWAGLAGGDTQYF	TGTGCCAGCAGCTGGGCGGGACTAGCGGGGGGAGATACGCAGTATTTT
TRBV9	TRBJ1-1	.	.	CASSVAQRGTEAFF	TGTGCCAGCAGCGTAGCACAGCGGGGCACTGAAGCTTTCTTT
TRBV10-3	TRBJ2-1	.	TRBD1	CAITGDSYNEQFF	TGTGCCATCACCGGGGACAGCTACAATGAGCAGTTCTTC
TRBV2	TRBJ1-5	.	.	CASRPEGDQPQHF	TGTGCCAGCAGACCAGAAGGGGATCAGCCCCAGCATTTT
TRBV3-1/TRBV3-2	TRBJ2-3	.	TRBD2	CASSHDLLAGGPDTQYF	TGTGCCAGCAGCCATGATCTACTAGCGGGAGGGCCGGATACGCAGTATTTT
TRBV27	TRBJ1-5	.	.	CASSLARDQPQHF	TGTGCCAGCAGTTTGGCGCGGGATCAGCCCCAGCATTTT
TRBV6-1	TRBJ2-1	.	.	CASSDSLPNEQFF	TGTGCCAGCAGTGATTCCCTCCCGAATGAGCAGTTCTTC
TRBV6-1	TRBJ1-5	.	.	CASSESGVSNQPQHF	TGTGCCAGCAGTGAATCCGGGGTTAGCAATCAGCCCCAGCATTTT
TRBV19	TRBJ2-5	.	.	CASQFTTTSLETQYF	TGTGCCAGTCAATTCACTACAACGTCCCTGGAGACCCAGTACTTC
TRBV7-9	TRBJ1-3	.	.	CASIRKGDSENTIYF	TGTGCCAGCATCCGTAAGGGAGACTCGGAAAACACCATATATTTT
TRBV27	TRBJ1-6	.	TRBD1	CASSPDRGRNNSPLHF	TGTGCCAGCAGTCCGGACAGGGGGCGTAATAATTCACCCCTCCACTTT
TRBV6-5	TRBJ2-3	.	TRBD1	CASSYSRGGQGDTQYF	TGTGCCAGCAGTTACTCGCGAGGGGGACAGGGGGATACGCAGTATTTT
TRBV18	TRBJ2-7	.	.	CASSLRGLEVEQYF	TGTGCCAGCTCACTAAGGGGACTTGAAGTTGAGCAGTACTTC
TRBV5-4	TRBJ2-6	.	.	CASSSSLSSGANVLTF	TGTGCCAGCAGCTCCTCCCTAAGCTCTGGGGCCAACGTCCTGACTTTC
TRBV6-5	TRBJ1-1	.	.	CASSSSRGNTEAFF	TGTGCCAGCAGTAGTTCTCGAGGGAACACTGAAGCTTTCTTT
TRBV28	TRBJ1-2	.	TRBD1	CASSSPTGGGSYGYTF	TGTGCCAGCAGTTCTCCGACAGGGGGGGGATCCTATGGCTACACCTTC
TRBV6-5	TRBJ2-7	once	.	CASTGDGYEQYF	TGTGCCAGCACCGGGGATGGGTACGAGCAGTACTTC
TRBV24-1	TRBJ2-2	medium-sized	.	CATSEVGGGELFF	TGTGCCACCAGTGAGGTAGGCGGCGGGGAGCTGTTTTTT
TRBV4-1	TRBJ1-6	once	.	CASSQDPRGGDSPLHF	TGCGCCAGCAGCCAAGACCCCAGAGGAGGAGATTCACCCCTCCACTTT
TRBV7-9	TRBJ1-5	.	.	CASTPSGAQGQPQHF	TGTGCCAGCACCCCGAGTGGGGCCCAGGGTCAGCCCCAGCATTTT
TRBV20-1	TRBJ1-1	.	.	CSASSRTGFLTEAFF	TGCAGTGCTAGTTCGAGAACAGGGTTTCTTACTGAAGCTTTCTTT
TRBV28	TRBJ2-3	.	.	CASARVGPSTDTQYF	TGTGCCAGCGCCAGAGTGGGGCCGAGCACAGATACGCAGTATTTT
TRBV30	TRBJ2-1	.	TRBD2	CAWCAGGSSYNEQFF	TGTGCCTGGTGCGCGGGAGGTTCCTCCTACAATGAGCAGTTCTTC
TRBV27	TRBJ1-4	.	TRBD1	CASSLTGREKLFF	TGTGCCAGCAGTTTGACAGGGCGAGAAAAACTGTTTTTT
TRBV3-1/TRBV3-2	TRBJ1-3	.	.	CASSRLPEINSGNTIYF	TGTGCCAGCAGCCGCCTCCCGGAGATTAACTCTGGAAACACCATATATTTT
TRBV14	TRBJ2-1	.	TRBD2	CASRAEGTSGYNEQFF	TGTGCCAGCAGGGCAGAGGGGACTAGCGGGTACAATGAGCAGTTCTTC
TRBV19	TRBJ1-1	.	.	CASSMVDSLRTEAFF	TGTGCCAGTAGTATGGTGGACAGTCTTAGGACTGAAGCTTTCTTT